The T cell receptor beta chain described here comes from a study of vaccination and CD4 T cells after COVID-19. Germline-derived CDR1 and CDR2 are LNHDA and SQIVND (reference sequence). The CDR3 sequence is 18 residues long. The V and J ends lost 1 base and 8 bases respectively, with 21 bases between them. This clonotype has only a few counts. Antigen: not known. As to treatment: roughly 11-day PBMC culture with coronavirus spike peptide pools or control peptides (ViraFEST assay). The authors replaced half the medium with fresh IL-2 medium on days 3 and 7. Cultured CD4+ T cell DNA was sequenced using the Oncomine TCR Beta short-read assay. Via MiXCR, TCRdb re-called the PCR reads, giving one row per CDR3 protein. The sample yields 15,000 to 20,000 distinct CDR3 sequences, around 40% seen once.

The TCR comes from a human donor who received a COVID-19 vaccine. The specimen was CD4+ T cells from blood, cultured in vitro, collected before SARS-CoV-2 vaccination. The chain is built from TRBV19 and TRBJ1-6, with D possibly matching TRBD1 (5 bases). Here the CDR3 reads CASSIAGGGYRIDSPLHF. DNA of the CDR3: TGTGCCAGTAGTATAGCTGGCGGGGGGTATCGAATTGATTCACCCCTCCACTTT. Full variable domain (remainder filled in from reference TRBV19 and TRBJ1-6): DGGITQSPKYLFRKEGQNVTLSCEQNLNHDAMYWYRQDPGQGLRLIYYSQIVNDFQKGDIAEGYSVSREKKESFPLTVTSAQKNPTAFYLCASSIAGGGYRIDSPLHFGNGTRLTVT.